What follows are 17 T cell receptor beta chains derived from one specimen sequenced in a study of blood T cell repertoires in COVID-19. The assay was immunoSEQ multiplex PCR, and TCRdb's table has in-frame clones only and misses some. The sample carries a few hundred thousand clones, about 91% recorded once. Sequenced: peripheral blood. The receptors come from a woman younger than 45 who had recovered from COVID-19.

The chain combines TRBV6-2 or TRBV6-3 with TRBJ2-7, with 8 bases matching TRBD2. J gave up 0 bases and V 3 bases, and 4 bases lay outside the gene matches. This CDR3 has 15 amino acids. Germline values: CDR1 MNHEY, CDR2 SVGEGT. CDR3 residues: CASSYSGDSSYEQYF. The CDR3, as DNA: TGTGCCAGCAGTTATAGCGGGGACTCCTCCTACGAGCAGTACTTC.

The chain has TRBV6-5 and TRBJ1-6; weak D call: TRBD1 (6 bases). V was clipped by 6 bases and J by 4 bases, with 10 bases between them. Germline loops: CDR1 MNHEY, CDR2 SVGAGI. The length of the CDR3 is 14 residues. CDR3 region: CASRRQVYNSPLHF. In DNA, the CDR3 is TGTGCCAGCAGAAGACAGGTGTATAATTCACCCCTCCACTTT.

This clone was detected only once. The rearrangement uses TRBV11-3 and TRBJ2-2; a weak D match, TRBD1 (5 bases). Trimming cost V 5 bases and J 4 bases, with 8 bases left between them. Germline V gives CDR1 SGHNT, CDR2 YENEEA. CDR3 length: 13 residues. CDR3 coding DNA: TGTGCCAGCAGCCCAGGGTTCACCGGGGAGCTGTTTTTT. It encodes CASSPGFTGELFF.

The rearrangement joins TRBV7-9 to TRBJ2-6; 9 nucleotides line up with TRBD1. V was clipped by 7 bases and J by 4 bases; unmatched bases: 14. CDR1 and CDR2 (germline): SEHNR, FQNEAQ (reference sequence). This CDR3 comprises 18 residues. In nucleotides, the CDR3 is TGTGCCAGCACCATGCCGGGACAGGGAGACCCCGGGGCCAACGTCCTGACTTTC. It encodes CASTMPGQGDPGANVLTF. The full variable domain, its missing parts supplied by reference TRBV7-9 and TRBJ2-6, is DTGVSQNPRHKITKRGQNVTFRCDPISEHNRLYWYRQTLGQGPEFLTYFQNEAQLEKSRLLSDRFSAERPKGSFSTLEIQRTEQGDSAMYLCASTMPGQGDPGANVLTFGAGSRLTVL.

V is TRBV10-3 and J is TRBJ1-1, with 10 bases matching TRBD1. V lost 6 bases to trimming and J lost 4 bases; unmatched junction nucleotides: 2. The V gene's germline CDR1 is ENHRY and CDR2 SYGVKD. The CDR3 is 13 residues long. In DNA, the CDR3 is TGTGCCATCAGAGGACAGGGGGGCACTGAAGCTTTCTTT. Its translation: CAIRGQGGTEAFF.

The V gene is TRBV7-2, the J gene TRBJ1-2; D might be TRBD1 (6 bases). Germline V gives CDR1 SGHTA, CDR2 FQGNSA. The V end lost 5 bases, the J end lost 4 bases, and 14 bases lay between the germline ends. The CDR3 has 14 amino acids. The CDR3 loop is CASSASRGVYGYTF. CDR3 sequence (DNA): TGTGCCAGCAGCGCTTCCAGGGGAGTCTATGGCTACACCTTC. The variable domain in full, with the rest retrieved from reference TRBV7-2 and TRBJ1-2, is GAGVSQSPSNKVTEKGKDVELRCDPISGHTALYWYRQSLGQGLEFLIYFQGNSAPDKSGLPSDRFSAERTGGSVSTLTIQRTQQEDSAVYLCASSASRGVYGYTFGSGTRLTVV.

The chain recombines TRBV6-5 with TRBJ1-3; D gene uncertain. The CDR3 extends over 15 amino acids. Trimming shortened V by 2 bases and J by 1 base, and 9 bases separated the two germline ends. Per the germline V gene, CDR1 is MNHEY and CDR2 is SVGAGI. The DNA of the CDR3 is TGTGCCAGCAGTTACGAGGGCAGGTCTGGAAACACCATATATTTT. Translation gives CASSYEGRSGNTIYF.

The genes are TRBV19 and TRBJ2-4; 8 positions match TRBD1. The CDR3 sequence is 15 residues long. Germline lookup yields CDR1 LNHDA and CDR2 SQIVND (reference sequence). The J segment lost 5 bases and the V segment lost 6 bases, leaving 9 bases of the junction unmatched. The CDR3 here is CASSRQGLGENIQYF. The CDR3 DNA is TGTGCCAGTAGCCGACAGGGGCTAGGGGAAAACATTCAGTACTTC.

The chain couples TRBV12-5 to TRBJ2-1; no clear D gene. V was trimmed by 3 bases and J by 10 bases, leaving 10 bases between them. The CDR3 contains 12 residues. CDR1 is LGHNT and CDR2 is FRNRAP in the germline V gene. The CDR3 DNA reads TGTGCTAGTGGTTTCAAAACCGGGGAGCAGTTCTTC. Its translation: CASGFKTGEQFF. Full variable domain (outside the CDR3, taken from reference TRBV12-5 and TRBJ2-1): DARVTQTPRHKVTEMGQEVTMRCQPILGHNTVFWYRQTMMQGLELLAYFRNRAPLDDSGMPKDRFSAEMPDATLATLKIQPSEPRDSAVYFCASGFKTGEQFFGPGTRLTVL.

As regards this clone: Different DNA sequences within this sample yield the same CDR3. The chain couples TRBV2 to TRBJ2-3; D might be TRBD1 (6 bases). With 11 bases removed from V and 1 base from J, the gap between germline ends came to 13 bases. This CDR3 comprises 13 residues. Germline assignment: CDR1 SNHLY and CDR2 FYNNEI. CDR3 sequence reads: CASRAGGTDTQYF. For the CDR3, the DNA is TGTGCCTCACGGGCAGGGGGCACAGATACGCAGTATTTT.

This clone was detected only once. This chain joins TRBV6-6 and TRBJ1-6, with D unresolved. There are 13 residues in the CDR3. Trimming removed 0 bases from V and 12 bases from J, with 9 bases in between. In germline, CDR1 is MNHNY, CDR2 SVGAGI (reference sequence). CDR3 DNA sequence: TGTGCCAGCAGTTACTCTTTTCCGGGACCCCTCCACTTT. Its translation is CASSYSFPGPLHF.

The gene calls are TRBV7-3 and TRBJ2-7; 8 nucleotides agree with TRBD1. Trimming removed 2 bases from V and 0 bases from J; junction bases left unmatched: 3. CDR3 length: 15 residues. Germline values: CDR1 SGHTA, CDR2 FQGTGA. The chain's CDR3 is CASSLQTGVSYEQYF. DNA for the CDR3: TGTGCCAGCAGCTTACAGACAGGGGTCTCCTACGAGCAGTACTTC.

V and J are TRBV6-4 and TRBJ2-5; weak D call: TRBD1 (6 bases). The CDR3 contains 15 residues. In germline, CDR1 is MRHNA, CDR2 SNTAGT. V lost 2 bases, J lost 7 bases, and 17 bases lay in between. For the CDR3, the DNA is TGTGCCAGCAGTGACCCACGGGACACCCCAGGGACCCAGTACTTC. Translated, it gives CASSDPRDTPGTQYF.

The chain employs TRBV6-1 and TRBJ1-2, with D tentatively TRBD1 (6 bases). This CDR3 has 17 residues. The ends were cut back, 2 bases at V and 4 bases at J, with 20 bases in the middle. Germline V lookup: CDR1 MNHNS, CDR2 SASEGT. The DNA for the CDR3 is TGTGCCAGCAGTGAAAACGCGTTCGGGGGGCCTGGCTATGGCTACACCTTC. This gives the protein CASSENAFGGPGYGYTF.

CDR3 loop: CASSPPSGGRTDTQYF. CDR3 nucleotides: TGTGCCAGCTCACCACCAAGCGGGGGCCGCACAGATACGCAGTATTTT. The chain joins TRBV18 to TRBJ2-3, with 8 bases fitting TRBD2. Trimming at V came to 0 bases and at J to 1 base, leaving 3 bases not matched to a gene. The CDR3 covers 16 residues. Germline values: CDR1 KGHSH, CDR2 LQKENI.

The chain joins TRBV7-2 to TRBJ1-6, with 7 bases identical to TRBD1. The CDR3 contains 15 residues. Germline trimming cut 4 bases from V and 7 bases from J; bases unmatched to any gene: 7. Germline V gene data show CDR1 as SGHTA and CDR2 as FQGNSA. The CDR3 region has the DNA TGTGCCAGCAGCTCTACCGGGACAGTAAATTCACCCCTCCACTTT. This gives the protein CASSSTGTVNSPLHF.

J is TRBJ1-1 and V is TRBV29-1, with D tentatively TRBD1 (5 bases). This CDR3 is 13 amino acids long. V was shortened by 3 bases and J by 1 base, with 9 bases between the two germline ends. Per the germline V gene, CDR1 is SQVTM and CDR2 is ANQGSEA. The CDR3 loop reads CSVETDTNTEAFF. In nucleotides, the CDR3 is TGCAGCGTTGAGACGGACACGAACACTGAAGCTTTCTTT.